A selection of T cell receptor beta chains follows, all from one sample in a study of T-cell reconstitution after alpha-beta-depleted transplantation in children. TCRdb used MiXCR to reprocess the PCR reads, holding one entry per CDR3 protein. The profile shows hundreds of thousands of distinct CDR3 sequences, over 15% of them singletons. The specimen comprised PBMCs from the stem cell graft donor, sampled from the stem cell graft. These receptors were obtained from a human donor who donated a stem cell graft to a child with acute myeloid leukemia. CDR3s include the opening cysteine and the closing phenylalanine or tryptophan. Fields, in order: CDR3 length, V gene, D gene, clone size, J gene, CDR3 protein, CDR3 DNA. The D gene is left open where the match is weak. Only part of the rows carry a size: once, few, many, or a class if the clone is expanded.

>14|TRBV30|TRBD1|few|TRBJ1-1
CAWSVGRQGAEAFF
TGTGCCTGGAGCGTAGGGCGACAGGGGGCTGAAGCTTTCTTT
>14|TRBV29-1|.|many|TRBJ2-5
CSVAGQLKKETQYF
TGCAGCGTGGCAGGACAGCTAAAAAAAGAGACCCAGTACTTC
>14|TRBV7-9|.|once|TRBJ2-7
CASSKSGRGHEQYF
TGTGCCAGCAGCAAGAGCGGAAGAGGGCACGAGCAGTACTTC
>16|TRBV4-1|TRBD2|.|TRBJ2-7
CASSQDLAGITYEQYF
TGCGCCAGCAGCCAAGATCTAGCGGGGATTACCTACGAGCAGTACTTC
>15|TRBV7-2|TRBD2|.|TRBJ2-1
CASSLGLAGTGEQFF
TGTGCCAGCAGCTTAGGACTAGCGGGGACCGGTGAGCAGTTCTTC
>14|TRBV5-1|.|many|TRBJ2-5
CASSLSQLFETQYF
TGCGCCAGCAGCTTGAGTCAGTTATTCGAGACCCAGTACTTC
>15|TRBV7-2|TRBD1|.|TRBJ2-3
CASSFRTGRIDTQYF
TGTGCCAGCAGCTTTAGGACAGGGCGAATAGATACGCAGTATTTT
>15|TRBV5-5|.|.|TRBJ2-2
CASSSWTEDTGELFF
TGTGCCAGCAGCTCTTGGACAGAAGACACCGGGGAGCTGTTTTTT
>14|TRBV6-4|.|many|TRBJ2-3
CASSEGGETDTQYF
TGTGCCAGCAGTGAAGGCGGGGAAACAGATACGCAGTATTTT
>17|TRBV7-2|.|.|TRBJ2-6
CASSRLPGASGANVLTF
TGTGCCAGCAGCCGACTACCAGGGGCATCTGGGGCCAACGTCCTGACTTTC
>14|TRBV7-2|.|.|TRBJ2-2
CASSLVGSTGELFF
TGTGCCAGCAGCTTAGTTGGCTCCACCGGGGAGCTGTTTTTT
>12|TRBV20-1|.|.|TRBJ2-1
CSAPGRLNEQFF
TGCAGTGCACCCGGAAGGCTAAATGAGCAGTTCTTC
>13|TRBV9|TRBD1|few|TRBJ1-6
CASSVEGGSPLHF
TGTGCCAGCAGCGTAGAAGGGGGCTCACCCCTCCACTTT
>15|TRBV24-1|.|.|TRBJ1-2
CATSDPAGKNYGYTF
TGTGCCACCAGTGACCCTGCCGGGAAGAACTATGGCTACACCTTC
>14|TRBV3-1|TRBD2|.|TRBJ2-7
CASSQTGLAYEQYF
TGTGCCAGCAGCCAAACGGGACTAGCCTACGAGCAGTACTTC
>14|TRBV20-1|.|many|TRBJ2-4
CSARALGVINIQYF
TGCAGTGCTCGTGCCCTGGGGGTAATAAACATTCAGTACTTC
>11|TRBV29-1|.|many|TRBJ2-1
CSVEIWREQFF
TGCAGCGTTGAAATATGGCGGGAGCAGTTCTTC
>14|TRBV13|TRBD2|few|TRBJ2-1
CASSSRTRVDEQFF
TGTGCCAGCAGCTCCCGGACTAGGGTCGATGAGCAGTTCTTC
>13|TRBV18|TRBD1|many|TRBJ1-2
CASSPQTDRYYTF
TGTGCCAGCTCACCACAAACGGACAGGTACTACACCTTC
>16|TRBV7-2|.|few|TRBJ2-2
CASSLRRGPSTGELFF
TGTGCCAGCAGCTTAAGGAGGGGCCCGAGTACCGGGGAGCTGTTTTTT
>12|TRBV10-3|.|many|TRBJ1-1
CAISERQAEAFF
TGTGCCATCAGTGAGAGGCAGGCCGAAGCTTTCTTT
>13|TRBV24-1|.|few|TRBJ2-1
CATSDLRTTEQFF
TGTGCCACCAGTGATTTACGGACGACAGAGCAGTTCTTC
>11|TRBV20-1|.|many|TRBJ1-2
CSARDLGGYTF
TGCAGTGCTAGAGATTTGGGTGGCTACACCTTC
>16|TRBV19|TRBD2|.|TRBJ2-3
CASSRGGAVPTDTQYF
TGTGCCAGTTCACGCGGGGGGGCTGTCCCCACAGATACGCAGTATTTT
>13|TRBV10-3|.|.|TRBJ2-7
CAISEGQTYEQYF
TGTGCCATCAGTGAAGGGCAGACCTACGAGCAGTACTTC
>14|TRBV25-1|.|once|TRBJ2-5
CASIPGGTGETQYF
TGTGCCAGCATCCCAGGTGGAACAGGGGAGACCCAGTACTTC
>12|TRBV12-3/TRBV12-4|.|many|TRBJ1-1
CASSFGTIEAFF
TGTGCCAGCAGTTTTGGGACGATTGAAGCTTTCTTT
>13|TRBV12-3/TRBV12-4|.|many|TRBJ2-7
CASRPTASYEQYF
TGTGCCAGCAGACCGACAGCATCCTACGAGCAGTACTTC
>15|TRBV7-3|TRBD1|few|TRBJ1-1
CASSKSDRQGTEAFF
TGTGCCAGCAGCAAATCGGACAGGCAAGGCACTGAAGCTTTCTTT
>15|TRBV20-1|.|many|TRBJ2-6
CSASRDPSGANVLTF
TGCAGTGCTAGCCGGGACCCCTCTGGGGCCAACGTCCTGACTTTC
>16|TRBV20-1|TRBD1|.|TRBJ1-6
CSAVQGTGGDNSPLHF
TGCAGTGCTGTACAGGGGACAGGGGGCGATAATTCACCCCTCCACTTT
>13|TRBV20-1|.|many|TRBJ1-5
CSLGHNSNQPQHF
TGCAGTTTGGGACACAATAGCAATCAGCCCCAGCATTTT
>16|TRBV5-1|TRBD1|.|TRBJ2-3
CASSWGQGRWTDTQYF
TGCGCCAGCAGCTGGGGACAGGGGCGGTGGACAGATACGCAGTATTTT